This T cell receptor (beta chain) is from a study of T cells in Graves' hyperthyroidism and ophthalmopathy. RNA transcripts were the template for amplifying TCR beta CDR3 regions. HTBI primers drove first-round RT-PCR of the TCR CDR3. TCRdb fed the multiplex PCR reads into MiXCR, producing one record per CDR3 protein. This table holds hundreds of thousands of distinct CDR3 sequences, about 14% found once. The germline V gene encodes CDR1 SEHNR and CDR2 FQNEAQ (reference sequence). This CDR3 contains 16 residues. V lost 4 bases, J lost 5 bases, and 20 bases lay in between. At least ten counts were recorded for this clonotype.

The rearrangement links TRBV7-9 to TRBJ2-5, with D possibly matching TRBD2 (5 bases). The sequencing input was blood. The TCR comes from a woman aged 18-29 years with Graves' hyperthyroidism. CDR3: CASSYPELGRGETQYF. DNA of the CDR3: TGTGCCAGCAGCTACCCGGAGTTGGGTCGAGGGGAGACCCAGTACTTC.